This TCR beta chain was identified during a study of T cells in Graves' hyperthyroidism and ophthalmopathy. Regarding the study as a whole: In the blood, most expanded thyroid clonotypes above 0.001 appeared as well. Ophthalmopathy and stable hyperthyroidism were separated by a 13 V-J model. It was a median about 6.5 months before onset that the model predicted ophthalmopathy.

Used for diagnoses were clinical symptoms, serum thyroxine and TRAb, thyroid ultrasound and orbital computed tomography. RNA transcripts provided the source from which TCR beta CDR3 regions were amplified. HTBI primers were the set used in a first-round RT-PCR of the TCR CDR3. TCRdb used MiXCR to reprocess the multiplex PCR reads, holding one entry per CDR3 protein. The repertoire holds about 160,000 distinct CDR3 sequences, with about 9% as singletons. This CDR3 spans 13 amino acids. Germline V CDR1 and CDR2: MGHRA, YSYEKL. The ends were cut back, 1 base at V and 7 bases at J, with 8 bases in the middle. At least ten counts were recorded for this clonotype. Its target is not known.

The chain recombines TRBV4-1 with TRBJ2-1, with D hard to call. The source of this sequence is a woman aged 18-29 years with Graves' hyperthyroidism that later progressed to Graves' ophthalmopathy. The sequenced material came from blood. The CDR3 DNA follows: TGCGCCAGCAGCCAAGGTCCGTCTAATGAGCAGTTCTTC. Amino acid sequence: CASSQGPSNEQFF.